These T cell receptor beta chains were read from a single sample in a study of beta chain features in type 1 diabetes. Generated by immunoSEQ multiplex PCR, the TCRdb table keeps only in-frame clones and is missing some. The profile shows 860,000 or so clones, 17% of them singletons. Source material: naive CD4+ T cells from blood. These receptors came from a woman aged 18-29 years in good health. Each CDR3 is given without its conserved first and last residue. Size is stated for part of the rows, as once, few or many counts, or as a class when the clone is expanded.

cdr3_aa	v_call	cdr3_length	j_call	clone_size
ASSPDNTENIQY	TRBV7-2	12	TRBJ2-4	NA
ASSTVGTGGIGYT	TRBV28	13	TRBJ1-2	NA
ASSMGLAPQYYEQY	TRBV7-2	14	TRBJ2-7	NA
ASSAKTGVYAEAF	TRBV2	13	TRBJ1-1	NA
SVETAGGSTDTQY	TRBV29-1	13	TRBJ2-3	NA
ASSLVLGNEQF	TRBV11-2	11	TRBJ2-1	NA
ASSQAGYGYT	TRBV14	10	TRBJ1-2	few
ASSPNGNQETQY	TRBV6-6	12	TRBJ2-5	NA
ASTINDWVGGYT	TRBV7-9	12	TRBJ1-2	NA
ASSLNWRGSSYEQY	TRBV27	14	TRBJ2-7	once
ASSLWRGRGLNQPQH	TRBV5-6	15	TRBJ1-5	NA
ASSQDLFGTGTYEQY	TRBV4-2	15	TRBJ2-7	NA
ASSLERGPSSGANVLT	TRBV7-8	16	TRBJ2-6	NA
ATSRDGGLDQPQH	TRBV15	13	TRBJ1-5	NA
ASSSPFGAGQNEQF	TRBV27	14	TRBJ2-1	NA
ASVTGTPGYT	TRBV2	10	TRBJ1-2	NA
ASSMARSAQF	TRBV19	10	TRBJ2-1	few
ASSLDGRVTGELF	TRBV5-1	13	TRBJ2-2	NA
ATSREETQY	TRBV15	9	TRBJ2-5	NA
ASGGAFSGANVLT	TRBV28	13	TRBJ2-6	NA
ASIDSGTGVETQY	TRBV6-5	13	TRBJ2-5	few
AISVYRNTEAF	TRBV10-3	11	TRBJ1-1	NA
ASSQDLGKGLAGGDTQY	TRBV4-3	17	TRBJ2-3	NA
ASSAPGLGLYEQY	TRBV7-2	13	TRBJ2-7	few
ASTPAGFGYT	TRBV7-2	10	TRBJ1-2	NA
ASRLSARQY	TRBV2	9	TRBJ2-3	NA
ASSVRSTPGTDTQY	TRBV2	14	TRBJ2-3	NA
SVRGAAQGYEQY	TRBV29-1	12	NA	few
ASSSDPGETQY	TRBV7-7	11	TRBJ2-5	NA
ASSYTGHATNEKLF	TRBV6-5	14	TRBJ1-4	NA
ASSILYSNQPQH	TRBV19	12	TRBJ1-5	NA
ASSSTGFGTQY	TRBV7-3	11	TRBJ2-3	few
ASSPEGRETQY	TRBV18	11	TRBJ2-5	NA
ASSQDSGPRGTQY	TRBV4-1	13	TRBJ2-5	NA
ASSQSGLGQPQH	TRBV5-1	12	TRBJ1-5	few
ASSLGGNYGYT	TRBV7-9	11	TRBJ1-2	NA
ASSLVQAGEKLF	TRBV7-9	12	TRBJ1-4	NA
ASWSGQGTGELF	TRBV28	12	TRBJ2-2	NA
ASKASGSSYNEQF	TRBV6-6	13	TRBJ2-1	NA
ASSQDLYYTGELF	TRBV4-2	13	TRBJ2-2	few
ATSGGLGGLNNEQF	TRBV28	14	TRBJ2-1	NA
ASSPGLAGGNEQF	TRBV7-9	13	TRBJ2-1	few
ASSPTRTNYGYT	TRBV19	12	TRBJ1-2	NA
ASSLGSRNEQF	TRBV7-2	11	TRBJ2-1	few
ASSEMKLATDTQY	TRBV2	13	TRBJ2-3	NA
ASSLGQGSNEQF	TRBV28	12	TRBJ2-1	NA
ATSRGGTGFAEAF	TRBV15	13	TRBJ1-1	few
ASSMGSGAGAETQY	TRBV19	14	TRBJ2-5	NA
ASSFGSGSLQETQY	TRBV5-4	14	TRBJ2-5	NA
ASSVSAENYEQY	TRBV9	12	TRBJ2-7	NA